The present TCR beta chain was sequenced within a study of blood T cell repertoires in COVID-19. Across the study: COVID-19 samples collected from the United States, Italy and Spain covered acute and convalescent phases. PBMCs, B-cell-depleted T cells, or T cells were the source of the cDNA or gDNA that made up the material.

The length of the CDR3 is 14 residues. The V gene lost 4 bases and the J gene lost 2 bases, with 13 bases spanning the gap. CDR1 SGDLS and CDR2 YYNGEE come from the germline V gene. This clone has only a few counts. Authors' methods: Amplifying reference gene primers gave estimates of nucleated cell counts. TCRdb's table, derived via immunoSEQ multiplex PCR, lists solely in-frame clones and lacks some. The D gene and trimming were derived from the DNA, and the V and J assignments and clone size from that table. The repertoire holds about 12,000 clones, with approximately 73% as singletons. The source material was peripheral blood. This chain joins TRBV9 and TRBJ2-7; D is uncertain. The sequence came from a human donor in a cohort sampled during active COVID-19. This chain's CDR3 is CASSSQPDTYEQYF. The CDR3 DNA follows: TGTGCCAGCAGCTCACAGCCAGACACCTACGAGCAGTACTTC.